What follows is one T cell receptor beta chain and its context. The antigen remains unidentified. The ends lost 6 bases at V and 8 bases at J; junction bases unmatched: 10. Germline CDR1 SNHLY, CDR2 FYNNEI. The CDR3 consists of 15 residues. The sample belongs to a study of cytomegalovirus exposure and HLA in healthy donors. Findings and caveats of the study: The study put some 150 TCR beta chains on its list as cytomegalovirus-associated. Despite most TCR sequences being rare, some public TCRs occurred in many donors.

Data came from immunoSEQ multiplex PCR; TCRdb stores just in-frame clones and leaves some out. The sample lists 150,000 to 200,000 clones, approximately 89% seen once, with 9% to 12% in the top ten. The J gene is TRBJ2-1, the V gene TRBV2; TRBD1 aligns across 10 bases. Sample: PBMCs. The clonotype was recovered from a woman under 30 in good health and CMV-seropositive. The CDR3 coding sequence is TGTGCCAGCAGCCTCCGACAGGGGGCGCTTCATGAGCAGTTCTTC. Its translation is CASSLRQGALHEQFF.